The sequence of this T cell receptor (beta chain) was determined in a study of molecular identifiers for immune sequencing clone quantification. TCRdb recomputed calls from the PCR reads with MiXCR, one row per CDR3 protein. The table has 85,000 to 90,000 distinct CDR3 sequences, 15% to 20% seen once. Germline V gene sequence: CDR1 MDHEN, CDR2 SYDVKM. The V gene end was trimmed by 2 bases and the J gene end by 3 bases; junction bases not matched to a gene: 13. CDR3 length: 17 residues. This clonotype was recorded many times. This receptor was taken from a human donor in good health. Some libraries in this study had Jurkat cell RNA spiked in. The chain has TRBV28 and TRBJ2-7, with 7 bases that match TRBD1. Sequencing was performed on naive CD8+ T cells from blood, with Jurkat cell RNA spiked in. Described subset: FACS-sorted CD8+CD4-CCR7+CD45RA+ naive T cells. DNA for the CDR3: TGTGCCAGCAGTTTAATCAGTCCGGCAGGGGGTATCTACGAGCAGTACTTC. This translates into CASSLISPAGGIYEQYF.